Listed here are 27 T cell receptor beta chains from one sample, sequenced in a study of Tregs in tolerant kidney transplant recipients. Measured with immunoSEQ multiplex PCR; TCRdb has only the in-frame clones, and not every one. Counted here are 84,000 or so clones, roughly 93% occurring once; the ten biggest clones make up roughly 1.7%. Recipients received nonmyeloablative bone marrow transplants from related graft donors, with transient mixed chimerism. Here the sequenced sample was CD4+ T cells from blood (PBMCs), taken 12 months after the transplant. The receptors here all came from a human patient who received a combined kidney and bone marrow transplant. Some T cells may have come from the graft donor.

There are a few counts of this clone. This chain links TRBV10-3 with TRBJ1-1; 8 bases match TRBD1. V was pared by 6 bases and J by 4 bases, with 7 bases of the junction left unmatched. Per the germline V gene, CDR1 is ENHRY and CDR2 is SYGVKD. The CDR3 spans 14 residues. This chain's CDR3 is CAIRHHDRGTEAFF. The CDR3 DNA is TGTGCCATCAGACACCATGACAGGGGCACTGAAGCTTTCTTT.

The rearrangement joins TRBV12-5 to TRBJ1-3; 7 bases fit TRBD1. CDR3 size: 17 residues. The germline V gene encodes CDR1 LGHNT and CDR2 FRNRAP. The V gene end was trimmed by 6 bases and the J gene end by 0 bases; junction bases not matched to a gene: 11. This CDR3 reads CASGMSPGQLSGNTIYF. The CDR3 DNA sequence: TGTGCTAGTGGAATGTCTCCGGGACAGCTCTCTGGAAACACCATATATTTT.

A single count supports this clone. The gene calls are TRBV11-1 and TRBJ2-4; D possibly corresponds to TRBD1 (5 bases). Germline CDR1 reads SGHAT; CDR2 reads FQDESV (reference sequence). The CDR3 is made up of 16 amino acids. Trimming pared 1 base from V and 0 bases from J, leaving 10 bases between. CDR3 DNA sequence: TGTGCCAGCAGCTTAGTTGCTCAGGGAGCCAAAAACATTCAGTACTTC. Translated, it gives CASSLVAQGAKNIQYF. Supplemented by reference TRBV11-1 and TRBJ2-4, the full variable domain reads EAEVAQSPRYKITEKSQAVAFWCDPISGHATLYWYRQILGQGPELLVQFQDESVVDDSQLPKDRFSAERLKGVDSTLKIQPAELGDSAMYLCASSLVAQGAKNIQYFGAGTRLSVL.

The count of this clone is one. J is TRBJ1-5 and V is TRBV7-2; 8 bases map to TRBD1. This CDR3 is 14 amino acids long. Per germline, CDR1 SGHTA and CDR2 FQGNSA. V lost 5 bases, J lost 7 bases, and 7 bases stayed unmatched. The DNA of the CDR3 is TGTGCCAGCAGCCAGGACAGGGAAAGACAGCCCCAGCATTTT. It yields the protein CASSQDRERQPQHF.

Only a few counts were recorded for this clone. This chain uses TRBV18 with TRBJ1-1; D unresolved. Germline V gives CDR1 KGHSH, CDR2 LQKENI. Trimming pared 0 bases from V and 4 bases from J, leaving 6 bases between. This CDR3 spans 13 amino acids. For the CDR3, the DNA is TGTGCCAGCTCACCACCGGGCGTCACTGAAGCTTTCTTT. This gives the protein CASSPPGVTEAFF.

The rearrangement links TRBV10-3 to TRBJ2-5, with D tentatively TRBD2 (5 bases). Deletions cut 2 bases from V and 0 bases from J, with 7 bases between. The germline V gene encodes CDR1 ENHRY and CDR2 SYGVKD. The CDR3 loop spans 14 amino acids. CDR3 region: CAISERGNQETQYF. CDR3 sequence (DNA): TGTGCCATCAGTGAGCGGGGAAACCAAGAGACCCAGTACTTC.

The gene calls are TRBV7-2 and TRBJ2-1; D ambiguous. Germline lookup yields CDR1 SGHTA and CDR2 FQGNSA. Trimming took off 1 base at V and 6 bases at J, with 7 bases between the two ends. The CDR3 runs to 13 residues. The CDR3, as DNA: TGTGCCAGCAGCTTAGAGCTAGTCAATGAGCAGTTCTTC. Residues: CASSLELVNEQFF.

V gene TRBV2 combines with J gene TRBJ2-1; 8 bases match TRBD2. This CDR3 is built from 16 residues. V gave up 6 bases and J gave up 3 bases; unmatched junction bases: 10. Germline V gives CDR1 SNHLY, CDR2 FYNNEI. The CDR3: CASSTRGGPVYNEQFF. The CDR3 bases are TGTGCCAGCAGCACCCGCGGGGGGCCCGTCTACAATGAGCAGTTCTTC.

The gene calls are TRBV5-4 and TRBJ1-1, with a possible D match to TRBD1 (5 bases). V lost 7 bases to trimming and J lost 0 bases, with 19 bases between them. The CDR3 length is 16 residues. Germline values: CDR1 SGHNT, CDR2 YYREEE (reference sequence). In nucleotides, the CDR3 is TGTGCCAGCGCGACTGGGGGGGGGTTTATGAACACTGAAGCTTTCTTT. Its protein product is CASATGGGFMNTEAFF.

The chain recombines TRBV7-6 with TRBJ2-7; 7 bases line up with TRBD1. Germline CDR1 is SGHVS and CDR2 is FNYEAQ. The CDR3 consists of 13 residues. Trimming at V came to 5 bases and at J to 7 bases, leaving 8 bases not matched to a gene. CDR3 amino acids: CASSPRQGREQYF. CDR3 in DNA: TGTGCCAGCAGCCCTCGACAGGGCAGGGAGCAGTACTTC.

Details on this clone: Other DNA variants within this sample encode the same CDR3. The chain employs TRBV5-1 and TRBJ2-5, with 7 bases lining up with TRBD1. J gave up 4 bases and V 0 bases, and 6 bases lay outside the gene matches. The CDR3 has 15 amino acids. Per germline, CDR1 SGHRS and CDR2 YFSETQ. In DNA, the CDR3 is TGCGCCAGCAGCTTGGGCGCAGGGGGTGGAGAGACCCAGTACTTC. It specifies CASSLGAGGGETQYF.

The chain carries TRBV6-5 and TRBJ2-7; D ambiguous. Trimming stripped 6 bases from V and 2 bases from J, with 11 bases between. The CDR3 spans 13 residues. CDR1 and CDR2 (germline): MNHEY, SVGAGI. The CDR3 region is CASRYGGAYEQYF. CDR3 nucleotides: TGTGCCAGCAGGTACGGTGGAGCCTACGAGCAGTACTTC.

The CDR3 DNA reads as TGTGCCAGCAGTTTATTGGGAGGGCTTCTAGAGACCCAGTACTTC. Translating gives CASSLLGGLLETQYF. The gene calls are TRBV28 and TRBJ2-5; TRBD2 matches at 7 bases. V gave up 1 base and J gave up 4 bases; unmatched junction bases: 6. The CDR3 is 15 amino acids. Germline V CDR1 and CDR2: MDHEN, SYDVKM.

The V and J genes are TRBV10-3 and TRBJ1-1, with TRBD1 as a possible D gene (6 bases). CDR1 ENHRY and CDR2 SYGVKD come from the germline V gene. The length of the CDR3 is 15 residues. V lost 8 bases, J lost 0 bases, and 16 bases lay in between. The CDR3 spells CAIGDRYFMNTEAFF. The CDR3 DNA reads as TGTGCCATCGGCGACAGGTATTTCATGAACACTGAAGCTTTCTTT.

The chain employs TRBV7-2 and TRBJ2-7, with D unclear. The germline V and J ends were trimmed by 2 bases and 2 bases, with 19 bases remaining between them. CDR1 and CDR2 from the germline V gene are SGHTA and FQGNSA. This CDR3 region has 17 residues. The CDR3 nucleotides read TGTGCCAGCAGCTTAAACCCTCGGAACAGATTGGCCTACGAGCAGTACTTC. The encoded protein is CASSLNPRNRLAYEQYF.

V usage is TRBV7-6 and J usage is TRBJ2-5, with D possibly TRBD2 on 5 matching bases. Trimming cost V 5 bases and J 1 base, with 17 bases left between them. Germline V CDR1 and CDR2: SGHVS, FNYEAQ. This CDR3 is built from 16 residues. The CDR3 DNA sequence: TGTGCCAGCAGCCCTAGAGGGTACACAGTCCAAGAGACCCAGTACTTC. Encoded protein: CASSPRGYTVQETQYF.

This chain joins TRBV9 and TRBJ2-7; D perhaps matches TRBD2 (5 bases). The CDR3 contains 15 residues. The germline CDR1 and CDR2 sequences are SGDLS and YYNGEE. Trimming removed 1 base from V and 6 bases from J, with 17 bases in between. CDR3 sequence: CASSVSAGPSLEQYF. CDR3 nucleotide sequence: TGTGCCAGCAGCGTATCGGCGGGCCCCTCCCTCGAGCAGTACTTC.

This chain joins TRBV19 and TRBJ2-1, with 7 bases aligning to TRBD2. Germline lookup yields CDR1 LNHDA and CDR2 SQIVND (reference sequence). This CDR3 comprises 16 residues. V was pared by 5 bases and J by 3 bases, with 10 bases of the junction left unmatched. CDR3 nucleotide sequence: TGTGCCAGTAGTCCTACGGGGAGGGTCAACTACAATGAGCAGTTCTTC. Encoded protein: CASSPTGRVNYNEQFF.

V gene TRBV7-8 combines with J gene TRBJ2-7, with 8 bases that match TRBD1. Looked up from germline, CDR1 is SGHVS and CDR2 is FQNEAQ. V lost 5 bases, J lost 0 bases, and 9 bases stayed unmatched. This CDR3 region has 16 residues. The CDR3 bases are TGTGCCAGCAGCAACACCGGACAGGGACACTCCTACGAGCAGTACTTC. Its translation: CASSNTGQGHSYEQYF.

The gene calls are TRBV19 and TRBJ2-1; 14 bases map to TRBD2. The CDR3 sequence is 16 residues long. V gave up 6 bases and J gave up 4 bases; unmatched junction bases: 5. Germline CDR1 reads LNHDA; CDR2 reads SQIVND (reference sequence). CDR3 bases: TGTGCCAGTAGACCCGGGACTAGCGGGGGTTACAATGAGCAGTTCTTC. It specifies CASRPGTSGGYNEQFF. The variable domain in full, with the rest retrieved from reference TRBV19 and TRBJ2-1, is DGGITQSPKYLFRKEGQNVTLSCEQNLNHDAMYWYRQDPGQGLRLIYYSQIVNDFQKGDIAEGYSVSREKKESFPLTVTSAQKNPTAFYLCASRPGTSGGYNEQFFGPGTRLTVL.

The genes are TRBV15 and TRBJ1-1; tentative D call: TRBD1 (6 bases). V was pared by 5 bases and J by 1 base, with 11 bases between. The CDR3 consists of 14 residues. Germline V CDR1 and CDR2: LNHNV, YYDKDF (reference sequence). CDR3 residues: CATSPGVTNTEAFF. CDR3 coding DNA: TGTGCCACCAGCCCAGGGGTGACGAACACTGAAGCTTTCTTT.

This chain uses TRBV10-3 with TRBJ2-2; 12 positions agree with TRBD2. Per the germline V gene, CDR1 is ENHRY and CDR2 is SYGVKD. V trimming: 4 bases; J trimming: 2 bases; junction bases outside the gene matches: 5. The CDR3 contains 17 residues. The CDR3 loop reads CAISAQTSGRNTGELFF. CDR3 coding DNA: TGTGCCATCAGTGCTCAGACTAGCGGGAGAAACACCGGGGAGCTGTTTTTT.

V usage is TRBV5-1 and J usage is TRBJ2-1, with 9 positions matching TRBD1. This CDR3 contains 15 residues. The germline CDR1 and CDR2 sequences are SGHRS and YFSETQ. Trimming cost V 9 bases and J 6 bases; bases outside gene matches: 13. CDR3: CATTEGDRVSNEQFF. The CDR3 DNA is TGCGCCACCACCGAGGGGGACAGGGTCAGCAATGAGCAGTTCTTC.

This chain connects TRBV10-3 to TRBJ1-5; D may be TRBD1 (5 bases). Germline V gene lookup returns CDR1 ENHRY and CDR2 SYGVKD. The CDR3 is 16 residues long. V was trimmed by 0 bases and J by 1 base, leaving 10 bases between them. CDR3 DNA: TGTGCCATCAGTGAGTCTGTGGGGGGGAGCAATCAGCCCCAGCATTTT. Protein sequence: CAISESVGGSNQPQHF.

The chain joins TRBV29-1 to TRBJ2-7, with 8 bases lining up with TRBD1. This CDR3 is built from 12 residues. The J segment lost 5 bases and the V segment lost 6 bases, leaving 6 bases of the junction unmatched. The V gene's germline CDR1 is SQVTM and CDR2 ANQGSEA. The CDR3 loop is CSVGQGADEQYF. In DNA form, the CDR3 reads TGCAGCGTAGGACAGGGAGCCGACGAGCAGTACTTC.

This chain joins TRBV6-6 and TRBJ1-4, with 7 bases lining up with TRBD1. J gave up 4 bases and V 4 bases, and 6 bases lay outside the gene matches. This CDR3 is built from 15 residues. Looked up from germline, CDR1 is MNHNY and CDR2 is SVGAGI (reference sequence). DNA of the CDR3: TGTGCCAGCAGTTTTCGCAGGGGGAATAATGAAAAACTGTTTTTT. It yields the protein CASSFRRGNNEKLFF.

The chain couples TRBV5-4 to TRBJ1-1; 9 positions match TRBD1. CDR1 is SGHNT and CDR2 is YYREEE in the germline V gene (reference sequence). V shed 4 bases and J 8 bases; nucleotides not matched to a gene: 6. The CDR3 covers 13 residues. The CDR3 loop reads CASSAGTGQEAFF. As DNA, the CDR3 is TGTGCCAGCAGCGCGGGGACAGGGCAAGAAGCTTTCTTT.